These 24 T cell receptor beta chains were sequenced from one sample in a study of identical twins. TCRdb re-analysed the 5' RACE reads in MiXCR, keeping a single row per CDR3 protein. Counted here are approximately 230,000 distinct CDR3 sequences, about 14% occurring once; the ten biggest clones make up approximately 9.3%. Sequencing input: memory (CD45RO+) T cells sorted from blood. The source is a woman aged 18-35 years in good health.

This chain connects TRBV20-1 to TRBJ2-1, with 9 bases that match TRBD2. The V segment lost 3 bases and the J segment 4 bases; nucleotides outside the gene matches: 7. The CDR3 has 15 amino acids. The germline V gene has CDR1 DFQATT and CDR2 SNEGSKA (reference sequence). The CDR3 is CSARVRLAGYNEQFF. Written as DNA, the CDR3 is TGCAGTGCTAGGGTCCGCCTAGCGGGATACAATGAGCAGTTCTTC.

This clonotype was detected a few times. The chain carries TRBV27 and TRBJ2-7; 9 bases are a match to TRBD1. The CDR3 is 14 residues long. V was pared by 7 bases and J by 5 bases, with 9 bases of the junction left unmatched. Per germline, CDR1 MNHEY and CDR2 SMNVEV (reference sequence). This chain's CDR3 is CASTDGQGINEQYF. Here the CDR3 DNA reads TGTGCCAGCACCGACGGACAGGGGATAAACGAGCAGTACTTC.

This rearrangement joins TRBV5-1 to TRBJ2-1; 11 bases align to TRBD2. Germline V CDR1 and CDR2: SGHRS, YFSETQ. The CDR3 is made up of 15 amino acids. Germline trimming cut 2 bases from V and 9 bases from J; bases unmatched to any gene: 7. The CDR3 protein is CASSFATSGNGEQFF. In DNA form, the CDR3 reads TGCGCCAGCAGCTTCGCGACTAGCGGGAACGGTGAGCAGTTCTTC. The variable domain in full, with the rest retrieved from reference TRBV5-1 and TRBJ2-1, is KAGVTQTPRYLIKTRGQQVTLSCSPISGHRSVSWYQQTPGQGLQFLFEYFSETQRNKGNFPGRFSGRQFSNSRSEMNVSTLELGDSALYLCASSFATSGNGEQFFGPGTRLTVL.

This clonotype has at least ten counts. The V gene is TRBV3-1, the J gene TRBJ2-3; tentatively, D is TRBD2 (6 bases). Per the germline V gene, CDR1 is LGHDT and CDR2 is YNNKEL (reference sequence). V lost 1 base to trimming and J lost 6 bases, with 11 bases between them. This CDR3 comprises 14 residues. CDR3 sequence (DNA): TGTGCCAGCAGCCAAGGACGTGGAGGGGATACGCAGTATTTT. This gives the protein CASSQGRGGDTQYF.

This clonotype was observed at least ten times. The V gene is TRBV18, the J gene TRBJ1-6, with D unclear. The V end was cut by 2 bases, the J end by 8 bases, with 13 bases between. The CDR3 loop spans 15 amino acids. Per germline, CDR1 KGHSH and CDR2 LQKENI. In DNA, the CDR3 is TGTGCCAGCTCACCAATTTGGGGAACCGATTCACCCCTCCACTTT. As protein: CASSPIWGTDSPLHF.

The CDR3 DNA follows: TGCAGTGCTAGAGGGGGCGGGAGGCCCTCCTACGAGCAGTACTTC. Its protein is CSARGGGRPSYEQYF. The chain employs TRBV20-1 and TRBJ2-7; 8 bases line up with TRBD2. The length of the CDR3 is 15 residues. Germline lookup yields CDR1 DFQATT and CDR2 SNEGSKA (reference sequence). With V trimmed by 1 base and J by 0 bases, 5 bases remained unmatched.

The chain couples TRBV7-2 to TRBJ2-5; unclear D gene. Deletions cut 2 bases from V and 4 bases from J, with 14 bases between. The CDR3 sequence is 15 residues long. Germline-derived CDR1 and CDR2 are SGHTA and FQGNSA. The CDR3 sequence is CASSLTLGLRETQYF. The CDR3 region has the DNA TGTGCCAGCAGCTTAACCCTAGGGCTCAGAGAGACCCAGTACTTC. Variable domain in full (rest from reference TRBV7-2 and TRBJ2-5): GAGVSQSPSNKVTEKGKDVELRCDPISGHTALYWYRQSLGQGLEFLIYFQGNSAPDKSGLPSDRFSAERTGGSVSTLTIQRTQQEDSAVYLCASSLTLGLRETQYFGPGTRLLVL.

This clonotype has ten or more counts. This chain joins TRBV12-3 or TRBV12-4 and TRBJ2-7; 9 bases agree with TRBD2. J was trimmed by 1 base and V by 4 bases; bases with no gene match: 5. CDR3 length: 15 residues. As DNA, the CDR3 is TGTGCCAGCAGTTATACAGCGGGAGGATCCTACGAGCAGTACTTC. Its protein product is CASSYTAGGSYEQYF.

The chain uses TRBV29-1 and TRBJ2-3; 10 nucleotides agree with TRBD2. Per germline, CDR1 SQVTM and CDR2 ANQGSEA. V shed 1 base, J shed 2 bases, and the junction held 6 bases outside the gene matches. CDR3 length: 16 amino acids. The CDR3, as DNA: TGCAGCGTTGAAGGTGTGACTAGCGGGTCCACAGATACGCAGTATTTT. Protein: CSVEGVTSGSTDTQYF.

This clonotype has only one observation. CDR3 amino acids: CASSRRGGIGQEAFF. In nucleotides, the CDR3 is TGTGCCAGCAGTCGAAGGGGGGGGATCGGCCAGGAAGCTTTCTTT. The chain uses TRBV27 and TRBJ1-1; D is perhaps TRBD1 (6 bases). The V gene lost 5 bases and the J gene lost 8 bases, with 21 bases spanning the gap. The CDR3 runs to 15 residues. Per the germline V gene, CDR1 is MNHEY and CDR2 is SMNVEV (reference sequence).

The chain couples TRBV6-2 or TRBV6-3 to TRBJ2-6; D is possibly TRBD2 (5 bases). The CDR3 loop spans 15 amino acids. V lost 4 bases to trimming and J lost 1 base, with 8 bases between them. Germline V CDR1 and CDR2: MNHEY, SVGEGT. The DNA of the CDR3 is TGTGCCAGCAGTTCCCGGGATTCTGGGGCCAACGTCCTGACTTTC. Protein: CASSSRDSGANVLTF.

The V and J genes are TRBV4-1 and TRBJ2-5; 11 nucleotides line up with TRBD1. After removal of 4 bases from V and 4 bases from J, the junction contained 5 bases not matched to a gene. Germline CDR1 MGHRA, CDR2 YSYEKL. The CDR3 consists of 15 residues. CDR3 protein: CASSPGTGGPETQYF. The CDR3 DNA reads TGCGCCAGCAGCCCGGGGACAGGGGGGCCAGAGACCCAGTACTTC.

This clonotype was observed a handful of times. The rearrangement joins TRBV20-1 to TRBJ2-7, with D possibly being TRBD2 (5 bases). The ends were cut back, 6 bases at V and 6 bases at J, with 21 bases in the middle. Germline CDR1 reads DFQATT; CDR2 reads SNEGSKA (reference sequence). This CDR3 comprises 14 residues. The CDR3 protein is CSAARGLSIPEQYF. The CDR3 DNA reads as TGCAGTGCCGCCCGCGGGCTTAGCATCCCCGAGCAGTACTTC.

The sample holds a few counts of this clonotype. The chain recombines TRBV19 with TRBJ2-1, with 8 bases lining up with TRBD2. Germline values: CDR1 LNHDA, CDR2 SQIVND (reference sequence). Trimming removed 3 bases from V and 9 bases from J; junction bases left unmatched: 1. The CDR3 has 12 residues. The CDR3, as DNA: TGTGCCAGTAGTATTAGCGGGACTGAGCAGTTCTTC. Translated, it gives CASSISGTEQFF.

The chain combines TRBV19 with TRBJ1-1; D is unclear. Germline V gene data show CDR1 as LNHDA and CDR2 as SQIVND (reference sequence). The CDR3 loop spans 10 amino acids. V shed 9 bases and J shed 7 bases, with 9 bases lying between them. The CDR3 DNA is TGTGCCAGCTACAATTATGAAGCTTTCTTT. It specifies CASYNYEAFF. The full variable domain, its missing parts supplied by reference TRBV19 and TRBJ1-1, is DGGITQSPKYLFRKEGQNVTLSCEQNLNHDAMYWYRQDPGQGLRLIYYSQIVNDFQKGDIAEGYSVSREKKESFPLTVTSAQKNPTAFYLCASYNYEAFFGQGTRLTVV.

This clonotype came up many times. The CDR3 bases are TGTGCCAGCAGCCCCCCGGGTGGCTATGGCTACACCTTC. As protein: CASSPPGGYGYTF. This chain joins TRBV7-2 and TRBJ1-2; no definite D call. Germline V CDR1 and CDR2: SGHTA, FQGNSA. Trimming pared 5 bases from V and 4 bases from J, leaving 11 bases between. The CDR3 has 13 residues.

As DNA, the CDR3 is TGCGCCAGCAGCCAAGATTTGGGTTACGAGCAGTACTTC. Protein sequence: CASSQDLGYEQYF. The rearrangement joins TRBV4-3 to TRBJ2-7; D call uncertain. This CDR3 is built from 13 residues. Germline V gene sequence: CDR1 LGHNA, CDR2 YSLEER. V shed 0 bases and J shed 4 bases, with 7 bases lying between them.

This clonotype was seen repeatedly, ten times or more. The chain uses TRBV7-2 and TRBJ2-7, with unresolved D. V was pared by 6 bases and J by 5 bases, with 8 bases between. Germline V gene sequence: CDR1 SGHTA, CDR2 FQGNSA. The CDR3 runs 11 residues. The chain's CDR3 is CASRLSHEQYF. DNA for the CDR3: TGTGCCAGCAGATTGAGCCACGAGCAGTACTTC.

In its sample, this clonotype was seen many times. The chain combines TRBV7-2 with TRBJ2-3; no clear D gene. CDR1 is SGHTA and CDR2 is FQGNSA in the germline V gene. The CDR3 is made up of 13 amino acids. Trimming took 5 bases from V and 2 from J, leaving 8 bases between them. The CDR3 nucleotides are TGTGCCAGCAGCCGCGAAAACACAGATACGCAGTATTTT. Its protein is CASSRENTDTQYF. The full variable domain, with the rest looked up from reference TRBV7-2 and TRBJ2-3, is GAGVSQSPSNKVTEKGKDVELRCDPISGHTALYWYRQSLGQGLEFLIYFQGNSAPDKSGLPSDRFSAERTGGSVSTLTIQRTQQEDSAVYLCASSRENTDTQYFGPGTRLTVL.

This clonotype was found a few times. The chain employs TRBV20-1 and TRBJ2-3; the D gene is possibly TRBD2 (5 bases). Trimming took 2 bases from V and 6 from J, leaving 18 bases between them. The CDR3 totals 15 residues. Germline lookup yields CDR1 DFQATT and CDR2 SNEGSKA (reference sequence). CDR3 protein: CSARTFRGAADTQYF. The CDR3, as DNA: TGCAGTGCTAGAACCTTTCGGGGAGCGGCCGATACGCAGTATTTT.

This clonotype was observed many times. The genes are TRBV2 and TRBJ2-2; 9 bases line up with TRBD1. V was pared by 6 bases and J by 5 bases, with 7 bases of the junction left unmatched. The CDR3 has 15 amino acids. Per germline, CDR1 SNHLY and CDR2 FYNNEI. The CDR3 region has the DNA TGTGCCAGCAGCCCGGGACAGGGTGGGACCGGGGAGCTGTTTTTT. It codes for CASSPGQGGTGELFF.

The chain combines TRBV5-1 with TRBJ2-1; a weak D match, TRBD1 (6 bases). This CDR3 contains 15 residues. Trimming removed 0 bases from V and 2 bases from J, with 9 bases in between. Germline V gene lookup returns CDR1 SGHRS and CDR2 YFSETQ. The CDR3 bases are TGCGCCAGCAGCTTGGTGGACAGAACCTACAATGAGCAGTTCTTC. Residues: CASSLVDRTYNEQFF. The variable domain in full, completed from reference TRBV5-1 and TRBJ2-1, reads KAGVTQTPRYLIKTRGQQVTLSCSPISGHRSVSWYQQTPGQGLQFLFEYFSETQRNKGNFPGRFSGRQFSNSRSEMNVSTLELGDSALYLCASSLVDRTYNEQFFGPGTRLTVL.

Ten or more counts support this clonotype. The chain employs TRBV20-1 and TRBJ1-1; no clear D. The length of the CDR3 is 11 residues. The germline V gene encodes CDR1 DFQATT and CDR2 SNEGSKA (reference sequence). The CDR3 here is CMLRSGTEAFF. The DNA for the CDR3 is TGCATGCTCAGGTCCGGGACTGAAGCTTTCTTT.

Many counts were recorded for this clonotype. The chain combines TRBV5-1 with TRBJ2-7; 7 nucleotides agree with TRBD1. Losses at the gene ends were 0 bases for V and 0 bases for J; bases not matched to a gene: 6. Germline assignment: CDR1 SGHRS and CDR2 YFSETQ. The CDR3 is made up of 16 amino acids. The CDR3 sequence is CASSLAGGHSSYEQYF. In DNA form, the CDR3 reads TGCGCCAGCAGCTTGGCAGGGGGACACAGCTCCTACGAGCAGTACTTC. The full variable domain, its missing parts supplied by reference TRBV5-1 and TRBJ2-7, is KAGVTQTPRYLIKTRGQQVTLSCSPISGHRSVSWYQQTPGQGLQFLFEYFSETQRNKGNFPGRFSGRQFSNSRSEMNVSTLELGDSALYLCASSLAGGHSSYEQYFGPGTRLTVT.